The 22 T cell receptor beta chains reported below all come from one sample, sequenced in a study of regulatory T cells in long-lasting Graves disease. Time point: persistent/refractory GD, antithyroid drugs over 5 years with positive TRAb. There was RNA extracted from PBMCs, and the TCR library was made from it. Both iRepertoire HTBI primers and Arm-PCR of CDR3 regions were used to build the TCR beta libraries. MiXCR, run by TCRdb on the multiplex PCR reads, gives a single entry per CDR3 protein. The sample shows hundreds of thousands of distinct CDR3 sequences, around 20% of them seen only once. This specimen consisted of peripheral blood mononuclear cells (PBMCs), obtained when the disease was refractory, from a patient treated with antithyroid drugs. These receptors were taken from a female donor with Graves disease.

This clonotype was detected only a few times. The chain has TRBV28 and TRBJ2-2; TRBD2 matches 13 bases. With 5 bases clipped from V and 7 bases from J, the junction kept 10 bases outside the gene matches. This CDR3 has 17 amino acids. Germline V gives CDR1 MDHEN, CDR2 SYDVKM. This CDR3 is CASSPGLAGASGGELFF. For the CDR3, the DNA is TGTGCCAGCAGTCCAGGACTAGCGGGAGCTTCGGGCGGGGAGCTGTTTTTT.

This sequence joins TRBV20-1 and TRBJ1-3; D uncertain. V lost 3 bases, J lost 0 bases, and 9 bases lay in between. In germline, CDR1 is DFQATT, CDR2 SNEGSKA (reference sequence). The CDR3 sequence is 14 residues long. The CDR3 region is CSASTDASGNTIYF. For the CDR3, the DNA is TGCAGTGCTAGTACAGACGCCTCTGGAAACACCATATATTTT.

The rearrangement joins TRBV28 to TRBJ2-1; D is unclear. The germline V gene encodes CDR1 MDHEN and CDR2 SYDVKM. The CDR3 sequence is 15 residues long. Trimming pared 7 bases from V and 0 bases from J, leaving 13 bases between. The CDR3 here is CASNRMGLSYNEQFF. CDR3 bases: TGTGCCAGCAATCGAATGGGTCTCTCCTACAATGAGCAGTTCTTC.

This clonotype has a handful of counts. The chain is built from TRBV11-2 and TRBJ2-1; tentative D call: TRBD2 (6 bases). Germline loops: CDR1 SGHAT, CDR2 FQNNGV. Trimming left V 3 bases short and J 8 bases short, with 17 bases between. The CDR3 length is 15 residues. This CDR3 reads CASSFLVRTKDEQFF. CDR3 sequence (DNA): TGTGCCAGCAGCTTCCTCGTTCGGACTAAGGATGAGCAGTTCTTC.

This clonotype was observed a handful of times. The chain links TRBV20-1 to TRBJ2-7; a weak D match, TRBD2 (6 bases). This CDR3 contains 14 residues. Trimming took 6 bases from V and 0 from J, leaving 15 bases between them. The germline CDR1 and CDR2 sequences are DFQATT and SNEGSKA (reference sequence). CDR3 bases: TGCAGTGCAAAGGGCCGGGAGTCCTCCTACGAGCAGTACTTC. It yields the protein CSAKGRESSYEQYF.

The CDR3, as DNA: TGTGCCAGCAGACCTCGACAGGGCCAGAGGTACCAAGAGACCCAGTACTTC. Protein: CASRPRQGQRYQETQYF. This chain connects TRBV28 to TRBJ2-5; TRBD1 matches at 7 bases. This CDR3 has 17 amino acids. Germline-derived CDR1 and CDR2 are MDHEN and SYDVKM. V lost 6 bases and J lost 0; bases outside the gene matches: 13. Based on the CDR3 plus reference TRBV28 and TRBJ2-5, the full variable domain is DVKVTQSSRYLVKRTGEKVFLECVQDMDHENMFWYRQDPGLGLRLIYFSYDVKMKEKGDIPEGYSVSREKKERFSLILESASTNQTSMYLCASRPRQGQRYQETQYFGPGTRLLVL.

CDR3: CASSQVGYSEQYF. CDR3 in DNA: TGCGCCAGCAGCCAGGTTGGATATTCCGAGCAGTACTTC. The V call is TRBV4-1, the J call TRBJ2-7, with unresolved D. The CDR3 covers 13 residues. Trimming took off 3 bases at V and 6 bases at J, with 12 bases between the two ends. CDR1 is MGHRA and CDR2 is YSYEKL in the germline V gene.

V gene TRBV4-1 combines with J gene TRBJ1-1; 7 bases fit TRBD1. V shed 2 bases, J shed 4 bases, and the junction held 7 bases outside the gene matches. The CDR3 spans 15 residues. CDR1 and CDR2 from the germline V gene are MGHRA and YSYEKL. The CDR3 protein is CASSQRQGSGTEAFF. The CDR3, as DNA: TGCGCCAGCAGCCAAAGACAGGGATCGGGCACTGAAGCTTTCTTT.

This clonotype has at least ten counts. This chain connects TRBV11-2 to TRBJ2-7; D not certain. V lost 1 base to trimming and J lost 7 bases, with 8 bases between them. The CDR3 totals 12 residues. The V gene's germline CDR1 is SGHAT and CDR2 FQNNGV. The CDR3 reads CASSLGAVEQYF. The CDR3 DNA reads as TGTGCCAGCAGCTTAGGAGCAGTTGAGCAGTACTTC.

DNA for the CDR3: TGCGCCAGCAGCCAAGAGGGACGTCCGGGAGAGACCCAGTACTTC. Amino acid sequence: CASSQEGRPGETQYF. This chain links TRBV4-1 with TRBJ2-5, with D perhaps TRBD1 or TRBD2 (5 bases each). V was cut by 0 bases and J by 4 bases, with 12 bases left in between. This CDR3 has 15 amino acids. Germline CDR1 and CDR2: MGHRA and YSYEKL.

This clonotype showed up just a few times. This chain uses TRBV18 with TRBJ2-6, with unresolved D. Germline CDR1 reads KGHSH; CDR2 reads LQKENI. V dropped 5 bases and J dropped 2 bases, with 10 bases sitting between them. The CDR3 is 15 residues long. DNA for the CDR3: TGTGCCAGCTCAGAGGAGTCTCCTGGGGCCAACGTCCTGACTTTC. Translating it yields CASSEESPGANVLTF.

The chain recombines TRBV6-9 with TRBJ1-5; D unclear. Trimming stripped 2 bases from V and 0 bases from J, with 8 bases between. The V gene's germline CDR1 is MNHGY and CDR2 SVAAGI. This CDR3 spans 15 amino acids. The CDR3: CASSYRSSSNQPQHF. CDR3 nucleotide sequence: TGTGCCAGCAGTTATAGATCGAGTAGCAATCAGCCCCAGCATTTT.

This clonotype appeared a few times. The rearrangement uses TRBV5-4 and TRBJ2-7; 7 bases match TRBD1. The CDR3 length is 14 residues. The germline V gene has CDR1 SGHNT and CDR2 YYREEE (reference sequence). V shed 5 bases, J shed 6 bases, and the junction held 11 bases outside the gene matches. In DNA form, the CDR3 reads TGTGCCAGCAGTACACCCGGGACAGCCGTCGAGCAGTACTTC. Residues: CASSTPGTAVEQYF.

CDR3 amino acids: CASSQSSGQGRQPQHF. The CDR3 nucleotides are TGTGCCAGCAGCCAATCCTCGGGACAGGGCCGTCAGCCCCAGCATTTT. The chain couples TRBV3-1 to TRBJ1-5; 9 nucleotides line up with TRBD1. The CDR3 runs 16 residues. V trimming: 2 bases; J trimming: 6 bases; junction bases outside the gene matches: 8. CDR1 and CDR2 from the germline V gene are LGHDT and YNNKEL (reference sequence).

Points on this clonotype: A much more abundant neighbour one base away suggests this may be a read error. The rearrangement uses TRBV27 and TRBJ1-5; D remains unclear. The germline V and J ends were trimmed by 1 base and 5 bases, with 6 bases remaining between them. CDR1 and CDR2 from the germline V gene are MNHEY and SMNVEV (reference sequence). This CDR3 comprises 13 residues. The CDR3 reads CASSLFADQPQHF. Written as DNA, the CDR3 is TGTGCCAGCAGTTTATTCGCCGATCAGCCCCAGCATTTT.

This clonotype was counted at least ten times. V gene TRBV6-5 combines with J gene TRBJ1-5; the D is unclear. The CDR3 runs to 12 residues. Germline lookup yields CDR1 MNHEY and CDR2 SVGAGI. Between the trimmed V and J ends, which lost 8 bases and 4 bases, there was a span of 9 bases. The CDR3, as DNA: TGTGCCAGCGGTTTATCGAATCAGCCCCAGCATTTT. Translated: CASGLSNQPQHF.

This clonotype was counted a few times. The V gene is TRBV4-1, the J gene TRBJ2-7; possibly TRBD2 for D (6 bases). Per germline, CDR1 MGHRA and CDR2 YSYEKL. The CDR3 spans 15 residues. The germline V and J ends were trimmed by 3 bases and 4 bases, with 16 bases remaining between them. The chain's CDR3 is CASSHLVSGRYEQYF. The DNA of the CDR3 is TGCGCCAGCAGCCACCTCGTATCGGGGAGGTACGAGCAGTACTTC.

This sequence joins TRBV5-1 and TRBJ2-4; 8 bases agree with TRBD2. With V trimmed by 2 bases and J by 4 bases, 5 bases remained unmatched. CDR1 is SGHRS and CDR2 is YFSETQ in the germline V gene. This CDR3 is 15 amino acids long. The CDR3 here is CASSFGTSLKNIQYF. As DNA, the CDR3 is TGCGCCAGCAGCTTCGGGACTAGTTTAAAAAACATTCAGTACTTC.

This clonotype has a handful of counts. The gene calls are TRBV6-1 and TRBJ2-5, with TRBD1 matching 7 bases. The CDR3 contains 15 residues. CDR1 is MNHNS, CDR2 SASEGT, per germline. J lost 1 base, V lost 6 bases, and 8 bases had no gene match. CDR3 sequence: CASRRRRDSQETQYF. CDR3 coding DNA: TGTGCCAGCAGGCGAAGACGGGACAGCCAAGAGACCCAGTACTTC.

The gene calls are TRBV29-1 and TRBJ2-1; 9 nucleotides match TRBD2. The germline V gene encodes CDR1 SQVTM and CDR2 ANQGSEA. The CDR3 is 14 amino acids. Unmatched junction bases numbered 6, after V lost 7 bases and J lost 2 bases. CDR3 in DNA: TGCAGCGCCGCTAGCGGGATGCCCTACAATGAGCAGTTCTTC. Its translation: CSAASGMPYNEQFF.

The rearrangement joins TRBV29-1 to TRBJ2-2; 9 positions match TRBD2. The CDR3 has 14 amino acids. The germline V gene has CDR1 SQVTM and CDR2 ANQGSEA. After removal of 7 bases from V and 4 bases from J, the junction contained 7 bases not matched to a gene. The CDR3: CSALAGVVTGELFF. For the CDR3, the DNA is TGCAGCGCCTTAGCGGGGGTCGTCACCGGGGAGCTGTTTTTT.

At least ten counts were recorded for this clonotype. The DNA for the CDR3 is TGTGCCAGCAGCCAAGAAAGGACAGCATCACGCTATGGCTACACCTTC. This gives the protein CASSQERTASRYGYTF. This chain connects TRBV3-1 to TRBJ1-2, with a possible D match to TRBD1 (6 bases). Looked up from germline, CDR1 is LGHDT and CDR2 is YNNKEL (reference sequence). The V and J ends lost 0 bases and 4 bases respectively, with 15 bases between them. The CDR3 loop spans 16 amino acids. The full variable domain, its missing parts supplied by reference TRBV3-1 and TRBJ1-2, is DTAVSQTPKYLVTQMGNDKSIKCEQNLGHDTMYWYKQDSKKFLKIMFSYNNKELIINETVPNRFSPKSPDKAHLNLHINSLELGDSAVYFCASSQERTASRYGYTFGSGTRLTVV.